Listed here are 23 T cell receptor beta chains from one sample, sequenced in a study of neurological immune-mediated disorders. TCRdb called the 5' RACE reads again in MiXCR, with one record for every CDR3 protein. The sample has fewer than 90,000 distinct CDR3 sequences; roughly 5% are singletons. Material: PBMCs. Receptor source: a young man with multiple sclerosis.

This clonotype was seen a few times. The chain uses TRBV2 and TRBJ2-3; 9 nucleotides line up with TRBD1. The germline V gene has CDR1 SNHLY and CDR2 FYNNEI. The CDR3 loop spans 14 amino acids. The trim removed 4 bases at V and 4 bases at J, leaving 3 bases unmatched. CDR3 residues: CASSVGQGPDTQYF. The CDR3 nucleotides read TGTGCCAGCAGTGTGGGACAGGGCCCAGATACGCAGTATTTT.

This clonotype was seen ten or more times. A junction boundary mismatches the germline segment, possibly from a read error. J is TRBJ1-6 and V is TRBV20-1; 10 bases are shared with TRBD1. This CDR3 is built from 16 residues. CDR1 is DFQATT and CDR2 is SNEGSKA in the germline V gene (reference sequence). CDR3 amino acids: CSAPAWDRGGNSPLNF. Written as DNA, the CDR3 is TGCAGTGCCCCGGCCTGGGACAGGGGAGGGAATTCACCCCTCAACTTT.

The chain uses TRBV27 and TRBJ2-7; D might be TRBD1 or TRBD2, each matching 5 bases. The ends were cut back, 8 bases at V and 3 bases at J, with 20 bases in the middle. The length of the CDR3 is 15 residues. Germline values: CDR1 MNHEY, CDR2 SMNVEV (reference sequence). DNA for the CDR3: TGTGCCAGCGGACCCCACCCCGAGGGGATCTACGAGCAGTACTTC. Residues: CASGPHPEGIYEQYF.

This clonotype was found many times. DNA of the CDR3: TGCAGCGTCCCCCCCCGGACAGGGTTAGACACTGAAGCTTTCTTT. It is translated as CSVPPRTGLDTEAFF. The V and J genes are TRBV29-1 and TRBJ1-1; 8 bases are a match to TRBD1. This CDR3 spans 15 amino acids. Germline V gene lookup returns CDR1 SQVTM and CDR2 ANQGSEA. V lost 6 bases to trimming and J lost 3 bases; unmatched junction nucleotides: 12.

This clonotype has a count of ten or more. CDR3 nucleotide sequence: TGCAGTGCTAGAGATCCTACGGACGGCCCCGGTGAAAAACTGTTTTTT. This sequence encodes CSARDPTDGPGEKLFF. The rearrangement links TRBV20-1 to TRBJ1-4; no clear D gene. The length of the CDR3 is 16 residues. Germline V gene lookup returns CDR1 DFQATT and CDR2 SNEGSKA (reference sequence). Trimming shortened V by 0 bases and J by 7 bases, and 18 bases separated the two germline ends.

This clonotype was picked up a small number of times. The gene calls are TRBV18 and TRBJ2-2; D unresolved. The germline V and J ends were trimmed by 0 bases and 0 bases, with 11 bases remaining between them. The CDR3 length is 17 residues. Germline lookup yields CDR1 KGHSH and CDR2 LQKENI. CDR3 protein: CASSPPVGHPNTGELFF. In DNA, the CDR3 is TGTGCCAGCTCACCACCCGTAGGCCACCCGAACACCGGGGAGCTGTTTTTT.

In this sample, this clonotype turned up many times. The gene calls are TRBV20-1 and TRBJ2-3; TRBD2 aligns across 7 bases. The CDR3 runs to 15 residues. V lost 4 bases, J lost 2 bases, and 9 bases stayed unmatched. Germline V gene lookup returns CDR1 DFQATT and CDR2 SNEGSKA (reference sequence). DNA of the CDR3: TGCAGTGCTAATGGGGGGGGGACGTACACAGATACGCAGTATTTT. As protein: CSANGGGTYTDTQYF.

With regard to this clonotype: A read error may be the cause here, since a much bigger clone is one base away. The CDR3 coding sequence is TGTGCCAGCAGCCAAGCGAAATACCACTACGAGCAGTACTTC. Amino acid sequence: CASSQAKYHYEQYF. The V and J genes are TRBV3-1 and TRBJ2-7; D is undetermined. The germline V gene encodes CDR1 LGHDT and CDR2 YNNKEL (reference sequence). Trimming shortened V by 1 base and J by 3 bases, and 10 bases separated the two germline ends. The CDR3 sequence is 14 residues long.

This clonotype was seen repeatedly, ten times or more. This chain links TRBV6-6 with TRBJ1-1; no reliable D call. Trimming shortened V by 6 bases and J by 1 base, and 21 bases separated the two germline ends. The CDR3 is made up of 17 amino acids. CDR1 MNHNY and CDR2 SVGAGI come from the germline V gene (reference sequence). The CDR3 loop is CASRSKTRLLRNTEAFF. The CDR3 DNA reads TGTGCCAGCAGATCCAAGACAAGGTTGCTAAGGAACACTGAAGCTTTCTTT.

The table lists this clonotype with many counts. V usage is TRBV2 and J usage is TRBJ2-2; 9 bases align to TRBD1. Germline assignment: CDR1 SNHLY and CDR2 FYNNEI. CDR3 length: 16 residues. The junction had 6 bases not matched to a gene; V was cut back by 7 bases and J by 0 bases. CDR3 sequence (DNA): TGTGCCAGCATGGGGAACAGGGGGCCGAACACCGGGGAGCTGTTTTTT. It specifies CASMGNRGPNTGELFF.

This clonotype showed up many times. The chain's CDR3 is CASSQTNSPLHF. CDR3 in DNA: TGTGCCAGCAGTCAAACTAATTCACCCCTCCACTTT. J is TRBJ1-6 and V is TRBV28; D is unresolved. This CDR3 contains 12 residues. Looked up from germline, CDR1 is MDHEN and CDR2 is SYDVKM. Trimming left V 5 bases short and J 6 bases short, with 5 bases between.

Notes on this clonotype: This could be a read error, since a much larger clone is one nucleotide away. This chain links TRBV7-2 with TRBJ1-6; D not resolved. The CDR3 contains 15 residues. In germline, CDR1 is SGHTA, CDR2 FQGNSA. Trimming cost V 3 bases and J 7 bases, with 13 bases left between them. CDR3 protein: CASSFSGKTNSPLHF. CDR3 bases: TGTGCCAGCAGCTTTTCCGGAAAGACGAATTCACCCCTCCACTTT.

This clonotype has a count of ten or more. The V call is TRBV6-4, the J call TRBJ2-3; weak D call: TRBD2 (6 bases). Germline lookup yields CDR1 MRHNA and CDR2 SNTAGT. V shed 2 bases and J shed 3 bases, with 6 bases lying between them. The CDR3 runs to 13 residues. CDR3 sequence (DNA): TGTGCCAGCAGTGACGGGACTACAGATACGCAGTATTTT. It specifies CASSDGTTDTQYF.

At least ten counts were recorded for this clonotype. This may be a read error: a much more frequent sequence differs by one nucleotide. The chain links TRBV28 to TRBJ2-6, with D possibly matching TRBD1 (5 bases). Germline V gene sequence: CDR1 MDHEN, CDR2 SYDVKM. The CDR3 extends over 16 amino acids. CDR3 nucleotide sequence: TGTGCCAGCAGTTTTGGAGACAGCTCTGGGGCCAAAGTCCTGACTTTC. It is translated as CASSFGDSSGAKVLTF. Supplemented by reference TRBV28 and TRBJ2-6, the full variable domain reads DVKVTQSSRYLVKRTGEKVFLECVQDMDHENMFWYRQDPGLGLRLIYFSYDVKMKEKGDIPEGYSVSREKKERFSLILESASTNQTSMYLCASSFGDSSGAKVLTFGAGSRLTVL.

This clonotype has a count of ten or more. V usage is TRBV20-1 and J usage is TRBJ2-5; 11 bases are a match to TRBD2. V dropped 6 bases and J dropped 5; count of bases not matched to a gene: 11. The CDR3 covers 15 residues. Germline V gives CDR1 DFQATT, CDR2 SNEGSKA (reference sequence). CDR3 nucleotides: TGCAGTGCAACCTTTAGCGGGAGGGCCGAGGAGACCCAGTACTTC. Amino acid sequence: CSATFSGRAEETQYF.

This clonotype was seen repeatedly, ten times or more. V and J are TRBV5-6 and TRBJ1-5; no clear D. Trimming pared 4 bases from V and 6 bases from J, leaving 20 bases between. Germline V gene data show CDR1 as SGHDT and CDR2 as YYEEEE. This CDR3 has 16 amino acids. CDR3 bases: TGTGCCAGCAGCGTGAACCGGGATGATGTGGGTCAGCCCCAGCATTTT. Its translation is CASSVNRDDVGQPQHF.

This clonotype showed up many times. The chain joins TRBV7-9 to TRBJ2-7, with a possible D match to TRBD2 (5 bases). This CDR3 comprises 15 residues. The germline V and J ends were trimmed by 2 bases and 4 bases, with 15 bases remaining between them. Per the germline V gene, CDR1 is SEHNR and CDR2 is FQNEAQ (reference sequence). CDR3 nucleotide sequence: TGTGCCAGCAGCTTACGAAGCGGAAGACTTTACGAGCAGTACTTC. Its translation is CASSLRSGRLYEQYF. Using reference TRBV7-9 and TRBJ2-7 for the parts outside the CDR3, the full variable domain is DTGVSQNPRHKITKRGQNVTFRCDPISEHNRLYWYRQTLGQGPEFLTYFQNEAQLEKSRLLSDRFSAERPKGSFSTLEIQRTEQGDSAMYLCASSLRSGRLYEQYFGPGTRLTVT.

Ten or more counts support this clonotype. The rearrangement uses TRBV2 and TRBJ1-1, with D unclear. This CDR3 spans 12 amino acids. From germline, CDR1 is SNHLY and CDR2 FYNNEI. V was shortened by 4 bases and J by 0 bases, with 3 bases between the two germline ends. The CDR3 DNA is TGTGCCAGCAGTGGTCTGAACACTGAAGCTTTCTTT. Translating it yields CASSGLNTEAFF. The full variable domain, in which reference TRBV2 and TRBJ1-1 provide the parts outside the CDR3, is EPEVTQTPSHQVTQMGQEVILRCVPISNHLYFYWYRQILGQKVEFLVSFYNNEISEKSEIFDDQFSVERPDGSNFTLKIRSTKLEDSAMYFCASSGLNTEAFFGQGTRLTVV.

This clonotype has a count of ten or more. The V call is TRBV7-2, the J call TRBJ1-1, with 8 bases lining up with TRBD1. The length of the CDR3 is 15 residues. Trimming took 5 bases from V and 3 from J; bases not matched to a gene: 8. Per germline, CDR1 SGHTA and CDR2 FQGNSA. The DNA of the CDR3 is TGTGCCAGCAGCCGCAACAGGGGGATGGACACTGAAGCTTTCTTT. It yields the protein CASSRNRGMDTEAFF.

This clonotype was detected ten times or more. This sequence joins TRBV5-5 and TRBJ2-7; 7 positions match TRBD1. Germline V gives CDR1 SGHKS, CDR2 YYEKEE (reference sequence). The CDR3 is 14 residues long. Trimming at V came to 0 bases and at J to 3 bases, leaving 3 bases not matched to a gene. CDR3 sequence reads: CASSLGTGYYEQYF. CDR3 DNA sequence: TGTGCCAGCAGCTTGGGGACAGGCTACTACGAGCAGTACTTC.

This clonotype was recorded many times. V gene TRBV20-1 combines with J gene TRBJ2-1, with 13 bases that match TRBD2. The CDR3 runs 16 residues. Germline loops: CDR1 DFQATT, CDR2 SNEGSKA (reference sequence). The J segment lost 6 bases and the V segment lost 0 bases, leaving 5 bases of the junction unmatched. CDR3 in amino acids: CSARDLGTSGINEQFF. The CDR3 nucleotides read TGCAGTGCTAGAGATCTCGGGACTAGCGGGATCAATGAGCAGTTCTTC.

This clonotype was counted at least ten times. The V gene is TRBV20-1, the J gene TRBJ2-7; tentatively, D is TRBD2 (6 bases). V was clipped by 0 bases and J by 3 bases, with 12 bases between them. This CDR3 comprises 14 residues. CDR1 and CDR2 (germline): DFQATT, SNEGSKA (reference sequence). CDR3 amino acids: CSARDWGLNYEQYF. Here the CDR3 DNA reads TGCAGTGCTAGAGATTGGGGACTCAACTACGAGCAGTACTTC.

This clonotype has at least ten counts. The chain couples TRBV7-2 to TRBJ2-2; D call uncertain. Germline V lookup: CDR1 SGHTA, CDR2 FQGNSA. V lost 1 base, J lost 5 bases, and 8 bases lay in between. The CDR3 runs 14 residues. The CDR3 DNA follows: TGTGCCAGCAGCTTAGGCGTGAGGACCGGGGAGCTGTTTTTT. This translates into CASSLGVRTGELFF.